This is a list of T cell receptor beta chains from one sample in a study of T cells in tumors and immune-related adverse events. Generated by immunoSEQ multiplex PCR, the TCRdb table keeps only in-frame clones and is missing some. Here the sample spans tens of thousands of clones, about 93% being singletons. The specimen comprised lymph node tissue, sampled from a patient treated with anti-PD-1 therapy. The receptors stem from a female donor with metastatic renal cell carcinoma. Each CDR3 is given with its conserved first and last residue. D genes are given only for firm matches. Not all rows give a size; the values are once, few, many and, for expanded clones, a class.

J	V	D	size	CDR3	DNA
TRBJ1-4	TRBV10-1	-	-	CASSDRGTTNEKLFF	TGCGCCAGCAGTGACCGAGGGACAACTAATGAAAAACTGTTTTTT
TRBJ2-7	TRBV6-5	-	-	CASRVGGANYEQYF	TGTGCCAGCAGAGTAGGCGGGGCAAACTACGAGCAGTACTTC
TRBJ2-5	TRBV29-1	-	-	CSYQGGSETQYF	TGCAGCTACCAAGGGGGGTCAGAGACCCAGTACTTC
TRBJ1-2	TRBV4-3	-	once	CASSRGGEAYGYTF	TGCGCCAGCAGCCGAGGGGGGGAGGCCTATGGCTACACCTTC
TRBJ1-4	TRBV18	-	few	CASSPTNEKLFF	TGTGCCAGCTCACCAACTAATGAAAAACTGTTTTTT
TRBJ2-2	TRBV5-1	-	-	CASFRRAPNTGELFF	TGCGCCAGCTTTCGAAGGGCACCGAACACCGGGGAGCTGTTTTTT
TRBJ1-1	TRBV6-5	-	-	CASSYWGGEAFF	TGTGCCAGCAGTTACTGGGGGGGGGAAGCTTTCTTT
TRBJ2-5	TRBV28	TRBD1	-	CASSFRRGQVGETQYF	TGTGCCAGCAGTTTTAGGCGGGGACAGGTCGGTGAGACCCAGTACTTC
TRBJ2-3	TRBV11-3	-	-	CASSRGTTSTDTQYF	TGTGCCAGCAGCCGAGGGACAACTAGCACAGATACGCAGTATTTT
TRBJ2-1	TRBV5-4	-	-	CASTVNNEQFF	TGTGCCAGCACCGTAAACAATGAGCAGTTCTTC
TRBJ1-5	TRBV29-1	-	-	CSQYQPQHF	TGCAGCCAATATCAGCCCCAGCATTTT
TRBJ2-6	TRBV25-1	-	-	CASSVHSAGANVLTF	TGTGCCAGCAGTGTACACAGCGCTGGGGCCAACGTCCTGACTTTC
TRBJ2-1	TRBV6-5	TRBD2	-	CASSYRSGMRYNEQFF	TGTGCCAGCAGTTACCGTAGCGGGATGAGGTACAATGAGCAGTTCTTC
TRBJ2-3	TRBV5-1	TRBD2	-	CASSLGRLAGEGTDTQYF	TGCGCCAGCAGCTTGGGGAGACTAGCGGGAGAGGGCACAGATACGCAGTATTTT
TRBJ2-7	TRBV5-1	-	-	CASSPLYQTYEQYF	TGCGCCAGCAGCCCACTATACCAGACCTACGAGCAGTACTTC
TRBJ2-1	TRBV7-9	-	-	CASSSPVISYNEQFF	TGTGCCAGCAGCTCACCGGTAATCTCCTACAATGAGCAGTTCTTC
TRBJ2-3	TRBV5-6	-	once	CASSSLDGTSTDTQYF	TGTGCCAGCAGCTCCCTAGACGGCACTAGCACAGATACGCAGTATTTT
TRBJ1-2	TRBV14	-	-	CASSQVRGLYGYTF	TGTGCCAGCAGCCAAGTAAGGGGTCTATATGGCTACACCTTC
TRBJ1-5	TRBV30	-	-	CAWNPGRFNQPQHF	TGTGCCTGGAACCCGGGACGGTTCAATCAGCCCCAGCATTTT
TRBJ1-4	TRBV27	-	-	CASRKQGANEKLFF	TGTGCCAGCAGGAAACAGGGAGCTAATGAAAAACTGTTTTTT
TRBJ2-1	TRBV6-1	-	-	CASIRDLNYNEQFF	TGTGCCAGCATCCGGGACCTCAACTACAATGAGCAGTTCTTC
TRBJ2-7	TRBV5-1	TRBD1	-	CASSLEGRTGIDEQYF	TGCGCCAGCAGCTTGGAAGGGAGGACAGGGATTGACGAGCAGTACTTC
TRBJ1-4	TRBV2	-	few	CASRFSTNEKLFF	TGTGCCAGCCGGTTTTCAACTAATGAAAAACTGTTTTTT
TRBJ1-5	TRBV19	TRBD1	once	CASSIQRQGAEQPQHF	TGTGCCAGTAGTATCCAGAGGCAGGGGGCAGAACAGCCCCAGCATTTT
TRBJ1-3	TRBV2	-	few	CASTEGRYTIYF	TGTGCCAGCACCGAAGGAAGGTACACCATATATTTT